This T cell receptor beta chain comes out of a study of identical twins' blood T cells. Study findings and constraints: Shared CDR3 clonotype counts tracked mainly the product of cloneset sizes. Top TCRbeta clonotypes were shared more with twin than unrelated donors. Shared environment remains a possible cause of twin similarity.

Each TCR cDNA library carried sample-specific barcodes on both ends. MiXCR, run by TCRdb on the 5' RACE reads, gives a single entry per CDR3 protein. The sample contains 350,000 to 400,000 distinct CDR3 sequences, around 30% of which appear only once. Concerning this clonotype: Its antigen remains unknown.

The sample was PBMCs. The sequence was collected from a woman between 18 and 55 years old in good health.

DNA of the CDR3: TGTGCCAGCAGGGTAGGGGTTGTTCAGCCCCAGCATTTT. This encodes CASRVGVVQPQHF. This chain joins TRBV6-1 and TRBJ1-5; tentative D call: TRBD1 (5 bases). CDR3 length: 13 residues. V lost 6 bases, J lost 6 bases, and 12 bases lay in between. Germline CDR1 reads MNHNS; CDR2 reads SASEGT.